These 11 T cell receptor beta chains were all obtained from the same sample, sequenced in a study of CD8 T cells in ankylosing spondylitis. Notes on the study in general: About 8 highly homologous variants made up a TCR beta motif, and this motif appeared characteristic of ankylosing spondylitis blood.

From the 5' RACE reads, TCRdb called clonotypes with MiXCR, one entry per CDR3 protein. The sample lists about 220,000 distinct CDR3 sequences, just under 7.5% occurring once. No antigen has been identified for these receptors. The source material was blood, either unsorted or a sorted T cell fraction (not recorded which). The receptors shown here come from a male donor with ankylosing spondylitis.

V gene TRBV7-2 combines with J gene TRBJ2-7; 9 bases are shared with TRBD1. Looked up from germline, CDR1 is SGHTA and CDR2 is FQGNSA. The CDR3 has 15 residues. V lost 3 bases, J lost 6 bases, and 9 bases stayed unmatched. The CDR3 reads CASSLGQGGMGEQYF. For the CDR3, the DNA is TGTGCCAGCAGCTTGGGACAGGGAGGCATGGGCGAGCAGTACTTC. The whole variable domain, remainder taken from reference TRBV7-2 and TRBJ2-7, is GAGVSQSPSNKVTEKGKDVELRCDPISGHTALYWYRQSLGQGLEFLIYFQGNSAPDKSGLPSDRFSAERTGGSVSTLTIQRTQQEDSAVYLCASSLGQGGMGEQYFGPGTRLTVT.

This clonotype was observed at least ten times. DNA for the CDR3: TGCAGTGCTAGGCACCCCAAGGGCGACACTGAAGCTTTCTTT. It specifies CSARHPKGDTEAFF. The chain employs TRBV20-1 and TRBJ1-1, with D hard to call. The CDR3 contains 14 residues. Germline V CDR1 and CDR2: DFQATT, SNEGSKA (reference sequence). V lost 3 bases and J 3 bases, leaving 14 bases between the germline ends.

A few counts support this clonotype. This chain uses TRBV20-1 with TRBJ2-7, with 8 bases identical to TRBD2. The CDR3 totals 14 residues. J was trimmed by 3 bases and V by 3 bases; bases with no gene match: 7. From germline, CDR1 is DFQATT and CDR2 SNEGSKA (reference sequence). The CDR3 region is CSARALAGNYEQYF. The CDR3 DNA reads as TGCAGTGCTAGGGCTCTAGCGGGCAACTACGAGCAGTACTTC.

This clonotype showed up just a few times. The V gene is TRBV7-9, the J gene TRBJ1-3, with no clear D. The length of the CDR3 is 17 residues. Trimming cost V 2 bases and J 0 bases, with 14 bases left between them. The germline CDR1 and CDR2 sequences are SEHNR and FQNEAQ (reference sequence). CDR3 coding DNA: TGTGCCAGCAGCTTACTACCCGGCACCGACTCTGGAAACACCATATATTTT. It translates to CASSLLPGTDSGNTIYF.

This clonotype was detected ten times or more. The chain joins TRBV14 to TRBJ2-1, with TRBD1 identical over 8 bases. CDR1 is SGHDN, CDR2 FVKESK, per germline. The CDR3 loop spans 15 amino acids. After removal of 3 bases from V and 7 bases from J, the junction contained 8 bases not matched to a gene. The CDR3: CASSQRTGNWNEQFF. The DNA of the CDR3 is TGTGCCAGCAGCCAGCGGACAGGGAATTGGAATGAGCAGTTCTTC.

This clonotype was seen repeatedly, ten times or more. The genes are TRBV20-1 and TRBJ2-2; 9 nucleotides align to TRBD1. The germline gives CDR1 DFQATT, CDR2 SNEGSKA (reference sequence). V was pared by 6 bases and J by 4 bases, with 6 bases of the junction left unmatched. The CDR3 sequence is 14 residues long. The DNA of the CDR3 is TGCAGTGCCGCGGACAGGGGCGGCACCGGGGAGCTGTTTTTT. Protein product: CSAADRGGTGELFF.

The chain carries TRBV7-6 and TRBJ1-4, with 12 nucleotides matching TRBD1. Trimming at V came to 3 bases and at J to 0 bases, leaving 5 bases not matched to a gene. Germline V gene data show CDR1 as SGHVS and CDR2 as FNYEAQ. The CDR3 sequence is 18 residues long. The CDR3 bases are TGTGCCAGCAGCTTTGGGACAGGGGGCTCTGCAACTAATGAAAAACTGTTTTTT. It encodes CASSFGTGGSATNEKLFF.

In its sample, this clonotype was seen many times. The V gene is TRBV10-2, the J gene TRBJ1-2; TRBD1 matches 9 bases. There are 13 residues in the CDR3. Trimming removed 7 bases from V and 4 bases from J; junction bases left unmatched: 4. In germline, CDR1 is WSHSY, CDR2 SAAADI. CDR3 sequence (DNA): TGCGCCAGCACCGGACAGGGGAGCTATGGCTACACCTTC. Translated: CASTGQGSYGYTF.

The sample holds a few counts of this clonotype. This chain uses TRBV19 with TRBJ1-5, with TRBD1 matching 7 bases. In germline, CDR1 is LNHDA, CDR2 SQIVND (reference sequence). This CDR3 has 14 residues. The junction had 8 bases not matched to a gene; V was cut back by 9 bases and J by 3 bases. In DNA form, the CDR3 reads TGTGCCAGGTGGAGGGACAGACTCAATCAGCCCCAGCATTTT. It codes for CARWRDRLNQPQHF.

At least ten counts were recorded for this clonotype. As DNA, the CDR3 is TGTGCCAGCAGCCTAGACCGGCGGCCCAGCTATGGCTACACCTTC. Amino acid sequence: CASSLDRRPSYGYTF. The V gene is TRBV9, the J gene TRBJ1-2, with no clear D. CDR1 and CDR2 from the germline V gene are SGDLS and YYNGEE. Between the trimmed V and J ends, which lost 4 bases and 4 bases, there was a span of 17 bases. The CDR3 runs 15 residues.

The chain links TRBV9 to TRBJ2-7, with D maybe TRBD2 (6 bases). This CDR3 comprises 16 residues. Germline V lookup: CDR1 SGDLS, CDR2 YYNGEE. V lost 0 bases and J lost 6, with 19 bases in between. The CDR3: CASSVDGGDSSGEQYF. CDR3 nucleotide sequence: TGTGCCAGCAGCGTAGATGGCGGGGACTCAAGTGGCGAGCAGTACTTC.